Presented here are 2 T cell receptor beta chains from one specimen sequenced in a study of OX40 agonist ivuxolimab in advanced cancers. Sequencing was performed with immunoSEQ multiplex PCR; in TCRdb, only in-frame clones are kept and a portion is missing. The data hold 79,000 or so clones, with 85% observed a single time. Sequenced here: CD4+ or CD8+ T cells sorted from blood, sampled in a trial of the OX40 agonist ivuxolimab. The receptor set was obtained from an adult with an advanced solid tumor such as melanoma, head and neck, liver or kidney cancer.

CDR3 coding DNA: TGTGCCAGCACCCCTTTGAATGGCGGACAGGGAAAGTACGAGCAGTACTTC. Encoded protein: CASTPLNGGQGKYEQYF. The rearrangement uses TRBV5-6 and TRBJ2-7; 8 bases are shared with TRBD1. Germline V gives CDR1 SGHDT, CDR2 YYEEEE. The CDR3 consists of 17 residues. V shed 6 bases and J 4 bases; nucleotides not matched to a gene: 18. The whole variable domain, remainder taken from reference TRBV5-6 and TRBJ2-7, is DAGVTQSPTHLIKTRGQQVTLRCSPKSGHDTVSWYQQALGQGPQFIFQYYEEEERQRGNFPDRFSGHQFPNYSSELNVNALLLGDSALYLCASTPLNGGQGKYEQYFGPGTRLTVT.

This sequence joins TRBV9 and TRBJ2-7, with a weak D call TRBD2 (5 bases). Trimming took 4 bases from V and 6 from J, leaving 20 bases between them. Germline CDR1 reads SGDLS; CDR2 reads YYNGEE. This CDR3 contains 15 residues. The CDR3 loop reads CASSPGVVYLGEQYF. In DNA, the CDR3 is TGTGCCAGCAGCCCCGGGGTCGTCTATTTGGGCGAGCAGTACTTC.